This TCR beta chain was found in a study of Graves' ophthalmopathy and Graves' hyperthyroidism. Study-wide results and limits: Blood repertoires reportedly contained most expanded thyroid clonotypes above 0.001 frequency.

As for this clonotype: Its antigen is unknown.

For repertoire sequencing, the TCR beta CDR3 regions were amplified from RNA transcripts. Following a first-round RT-PCR that used HTBI primers, a second-round multiplex PCR was carried out. TCRdb analysed the multiplex PCR reads with MiXCR anew, one entry per CDR3 protein. The top ten hold roughly 4% of the sample, which has about 550,000 distinct CDR3 sequences, roughly 39% seen once. The germline V gene encodes CDR1 SNHLY and CDR2 FYNNEI. The CDR3 length is 20 residues. V was shortened by 5 bases and J by 2 bases, with 28 bases between the two germline ends. The rearrangement links TRBV2 to TRBJ1-3, with D possibly being TRBD1 (5 bases). The clonotype was recovered from an adult man with Graves' hyperthyroidism. Material for sequencing was peripheral blood or thyroid tissue (not recorded which). CDR3 in DNA: TGTGCCAGCAGTTTATTGGTTCGGGGGGTAAGACTTGCGGCTGGAAACACCATATATTTT. Translating gives CASSLLVRGVRLAAGNTIYF.